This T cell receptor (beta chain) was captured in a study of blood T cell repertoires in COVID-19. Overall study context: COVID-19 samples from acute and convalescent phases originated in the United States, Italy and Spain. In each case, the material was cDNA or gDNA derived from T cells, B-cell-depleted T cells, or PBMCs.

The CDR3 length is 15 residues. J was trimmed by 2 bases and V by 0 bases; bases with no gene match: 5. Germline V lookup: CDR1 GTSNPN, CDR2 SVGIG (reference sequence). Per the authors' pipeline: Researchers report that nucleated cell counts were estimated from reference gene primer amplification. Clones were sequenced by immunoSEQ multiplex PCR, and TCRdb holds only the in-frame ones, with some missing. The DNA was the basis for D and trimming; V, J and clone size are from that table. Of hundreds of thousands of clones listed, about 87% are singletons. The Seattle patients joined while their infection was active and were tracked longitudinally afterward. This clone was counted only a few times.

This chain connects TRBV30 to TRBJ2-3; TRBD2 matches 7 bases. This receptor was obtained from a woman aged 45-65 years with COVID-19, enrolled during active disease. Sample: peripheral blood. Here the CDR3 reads CAWSVGGGPTDTQYF. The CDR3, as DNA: TGTGCCTGGAGTGTGGGGGGAGGGCCCACAGATACGCAGTATTTT.